This T cell receptor (beta chain) was retrieved from a study of tissue T cells after allogeneic stem cell transplantation. For this clone: Its antigen is unidentified. The genes are named according to mouse.

Whole-study results and caveats: Anatomically similar tissues had similar TCR repertoires within each patient. Tissue-detected TCR repertoire was only partly captured by blood and spleen T cells.

TCRbeta CDR3 was sequenced at survey depth with template counts. Clones were read by immunoSEQ multiplex PCR, and TCRdb kept only the in-frame ones, dropping some. Of tens of thousands of clones in the sample, around 77% were seen once. The receptor was isolated from a female BALB/c mouse in good health. MHC haplotype: H2-d. Specimen: spleen.

The CDR3 reads CASSPGLGKPSQNTLYF. The CDR3 bases that were read are TGTGCCAGCAGCCCGGGACTGGGCAAACCTAGTCAAAACACCTTGTAC. The rearrangement joins TRBV4 to TRBJ2-4; 9 bases agree with TRBD2. The read finishes 1 residue shy of the CDR3 end, and the germline J gene is used to complete it. This CDR3 is built from 17 residues. V gave up 5 bases and J gave up 0 bases; unmatched junction bases: 9. From germline, CDR1 is LGHDT and CDR2 YNNKQL (reference sequence).